This T cell receptor (beta chain) was sequenced for a study of cytomegalovirus exposure and HLA in healthy donors (dated by TCRdb to 2017 to 2019). A note on the overall study: An earlier analysis of 587 of the donors reported 250 to 300 Gb of sequence data and 100 million to 140 million unique TCR beta sequences from around 200 million T cells. Approximately 310 gigabases of sequencing data and 70 million to 100 million unique TCR sequences made up an early release that covered 640 HLA-typed donors. Of the roughly 420 genotyped donors, over 80% were placed in the genetic ancestry cluster associated with self-reported Caucasian donors. The study aimed to test whether signatures of past pathogen exposure could be identified by cataloging public T cell receptors. The study used immunosequencing to profile the T cell repertoires of 666 subjects and linked those repertoires to cytomegalovirus serostatus. Along with the approximately 700-subject first cohort, a separate validation cohort of over a hundred different subjects was used. To predict cytomegalovirus infection status, the study combined high-throughput TCR immunosequencing, statistical association of individual TCRs with disease status, and machine learning. To study patterns of TCR occurrence, a later analysis re-analyzed previously published TCR beta repertoires from several hundred donors and added high-resolution HLA genotyping. In the later analysis, no new phenotypic data were used to find candidate immune exposures; instead, reliance was placed on TCR beta sequences and their occurrence across donors. An earlier analysis of about 600 of the donors used high-throughput TCR beta sequencing to judge whether each TCR beta V gene segment behaved as functional or pseudogenic. Donor age, sex, ethnicity and CMV serostatus were collected together with the repertoire data. A later genetic analysis took genome-wide SNP genotypes for about 55% of the roughly 670 donors and used that subset as a discovery cohort. All discovery cohort repertoires had been generated on a single sequencing platform. HLA typing included class I and class II loci at four-digit resolution. Typing coverage differed by locus: A, B, C, DRB1 and DQB1 were typed in roughly 620-630 donors, DQA1 in approximately 520, DPA1 in around 610, and DPB1 in 400 to 480. Because of strong linkage in the cohort, roughly five DR-DQ haplotypes were treated as single units for association and clustering. Among 300 to 450 genotyped donors of the cohort, an average of around 240,000 unique TCR beta nucleotide sequences were sequenced per donor, roughly a sixth of them non-productive. Here is what the overall study found, with its caveats: The sequencing pipeline was judged likely to have produced a cluster of highly shared sequence variants as a technical artifact. According to a later genetic analysis, donors in an Asian-associated ancestry cluster had fewer N-insertions in productive TCRs than the roughly 670-donor mean. Roughly uniform sequencing depth across donors was assumed in presence/absence analyses, although this assumption may not hold. A later analysis found that TCR association rates varied across HLA loci, with DRB1 alleles showing the most associated TCRs and HLA-C alleles the fewest. A later analysis reported that several top co-occurrence clusters appeared linked to parvovirus B19, influenza, CMV and Epstein-Barr virus. For the cohort, immune exposure information was limited to CMV serostatus. Because the 87-base-pair reads could not distinguish some IMGT-functional V segments, including TRBV6-2 and TRBV6-3, those segments were excluded. In the study, 164 TCR beta chains were listed as associated with cytomegalovirus. An earlier analysis of approximately 570 of the donors showed that most TCR beta V segments appeared in productive rearrangements either about 87% or about 30% of the time, which broadly matched IMGT annotations. A later analysis associated 15,000 to 20,000 TCR beta sequences with specific HLA alleles at a false discovery rate of 0.05. In both the original and validation cohorts, the classifier was reported to diagnose cytomegalovirus status with high specificity and sensitivity. A later analysis found that HLA-associated TCR beta chains were more clonally expanded and had lower generation probabilities than equally common non-associated chains. Because counts were too low, seventeen rarely observed V segments, including chromosome 9 orphons, were excluded from the earlier analysis of 500 to 700 of the donors. It was suggested by the authors that the approach could potentially be generalized to other disease states and immunological phenotypes. A further reported finding was that TCR beta sequences accurately predicted the HLA-A and HLA-B alleles for most subjects in the first cohort. Because HLA typing was missing for some donors at each locus, association tests included only the typed subset. Across donors, most TCR sequences were observed very rarely, whereas some public TCRs were present in many individuals. In vitro tests confirmed that a few of the cytomegalovirus-associated TCR beta chains recognize cytomegalovirus antigens. Strong co-occurrence of HLA alleles, especially DR and DQ, made assigning TCR associations to individual alleles difficult. According to a later analysis, most CMV-associated TCR beta chains appeared to be HLA-restricted, and the HLA associations seemed to be driven largely by CMV exposure. The cohort was sequenced for TCR beta chains only, and without alpha or paired-chain data the features that could be detected were limited. V-gene and J-gene trimming of TCR beta chains was associated with a missense DCLRE1C variant in a later genetic analysis, and the association was replicated in an independent cohort. Linkage disequilibrium might explain the correlated functional status among segregating V segments, but an unknown experimental factor could not be ruled out.

As to this clone: Its antigen is still unknown. Base qualities are missing; no much larger clone stands one base away.

Libraries were prepared through the immunoSEQ multiplex PCR assay. A mixture of 60 forward primers for TCR Vbeta segments and 13 reverse primers for TCR Jbeta segments was used in the multiplex PCR. The CDR3 region of rearranged TCR beta genes was amplified from genomic DNA by a multiplex PCR assay. Amplified TCR beta libraries were sequenced as 87-base-pair reads on the Illumina HiSeq System. Per the authors' processing: Across the 500 to 850 repertoires, a later analysis counted around 80 million unique TCR beta chains, roughly 11 million of which were shared by at least two donors. Raw reads were error-corrected and collapsed into unique sequences with a nearest-neighbor algorithm that merged closely related sequences to remove PCR and sequencing errors. CDR3 sequences were aligned to IMGT reference sequences to assign V, D and J gene segments. For a sequence to be retained, at least a six-nucleotide match to both a V gene segment and a J gene segment was required. Rearrangements were called productive when the CDR3 lacked stop codons and stayed in frame with V and J; all others were non-productive. CDR3 was defined by IMGT convention, running from the second conserved V-encoded cysteine to the conserved J-encoded phenylalanine. In an earlier analysis of around 540 of the donors, sequences lacking an unambiguous match to a single V gene segment were excluded. An earlier analysis of 500 to 700 of the donors classified V segments as functional when productive rearrangements were above 56.7% and as segregating when the standard deviation between donors was above 5%. To diagnose cytomegalovirus status from the catalog of TCR beta chain sequences, a statistical classification framework was built. In a later analysis, TCR nucleotide sequences were compared against IMGT/GENE-DB human TR gene sequences so that V and J genes could be assigned. In a later analysis, CDR3 sequences and most-parsimonious VDJ recombination scenarios were assigned using the TCRdist pipeline. A later analysis defined each TCR beta chain by its CDR3 amino acid sequence plus V-gene family, and excluded reads lacking a unique V-gene family. In a later analysis, fewer than 650 highly shared, low-generation-probability nucleotide sequences were removed to address suspected cross-contamination and a sequencing artifact. A later analysis calculated a clonal expansion index for each public chain from normalized within-repertoire ranks of inferred template counts. In a later analysis, generation probabilities were computed with a VDJ recombination model fitted to out-of-frame rearrangements, and the resulting probabilities were checked against IGoR. A later analysis scored TCR-TCR, TCR-HLA and TCR-CMV co-occurrence with hypergeometric tests, applying a repertoire-size bias correction to TCR pairs. In a later analysis, false discovery rates were estimated by permuting HLA or CMV assignments 20 times. In a later analysis, co-occurring TCRs were grouped using DBSCAN, with TCRdist sequence similarity added in when clustering inside HLA-allele-positive subsets. For co-occurrence clustering, repertoires with fewer than 30,000 or more than 120,000 public chains were excluded, along with roughly five repertoires with anomalous nucleotide sharing. TCRdb took this table from immuneACCESS and kept in-frame rearrangements with V and J called. Such tables lack part of the clones; where checked against another copy, unresolved V genes explain under half of the gap, and the rest is unexplained. D and trimming come from the DNA, and the V and J calls and clone size come from that table. The sample table holds approximately 130,000 clones, of which around 82% were seen once. The ten top clones hold under 2% of the sample.

Inclusive of the bounding cysteine and phenylalanine, the CDR3 is 17 residues long. The sequence is cut down to CDR3 DNA, 51 bases in frame from base 1. Via the germline V gene (reference sequence), CDR1 is SEHNR and CDR2 FQNEAQ. After removal of 5 bases from V and 4 bases from J, the junction retains 10 bases not matched to a gene. The cohort consisted of 600 to 700 healthy bone marrow donors. Cohort members were all nominally healthy when sampled, although unrecorded immune exposures were likely present. The donor tested CMV seronegative and was one of the 352 seronegative cohort members. Every donor gave a peripheral blood sample, and the peripheral blood mononuclear cells from that sample were used for TCR beta sequencing. Genomic DNA was extracted from the blood cell samples with the Qiagen DNeasy Blood Extraction Kit.

The rearranged chain carries TRBV7-9 and TRBJ2-3, with 12 bases in between that match TRBD2. This TCR was sampled from a boy between 5 and 17 years old in good health and CMV-seronegative. Material: PBMCs. The bases read TGTGCCAGCAGCCCGGGACTAGCGGGTGGTGGCGCAGATACGCAGTATTTT. It translates to CASSPGLAGGGADTQYF. Reference TRBV7-9 and TRBJ2-3 proteins supply the regions before and after the CDR3; the full variable domain is: DTGVSQNPRHKITKRGQNVTFRCDPISEHNRLYWYRQTLGQGPEFLTYFQNEAQLEKSRLLSDRFSAERPKGSFSTLEIQRTEQGDSAMYLCASSPGLAGGGADTQYFGPGTRLTVL.